These 20 T cell receptor beta chains originate from one sample sequenced in a study of T-cell reconstitution after alpha-beta-depleted transplantation in children. Preparing the TCRbeta library involved the use of unique molecular identifiers. TCRdb independently ran MiXCR on the PCR reads; one entry per CDR3 protein. The profile shows about a million distinct CDR3 sequences, about 29% of them singletons. Specimen: PBMCs, mostly from graft donor cells, collected 360 days after TCRalphabeta/CD19-depleted stem cell transplant. The receptor source for this set is a boy in the first two years of life who had a stem cell transplant for SCID, so the T cells may come from the graft donor.

J is TRBJ2-7 and V is TRBV2; weak D call: TRBD1 (5 bases). The CDR3 has 17 amino acids. The V end lost 4 bases, the J end lost 0 bases, and 19 bases lay between the germline ends. From germline, CDR1 is SNHLY and CDR2 FYNNEI. CDR3 nucleotides: TGTGCCAGCAGTGGGAGCACAACGCGTCAGGGCTCCTACGAGCAGTACTTC. It encodes CASSGSTTRQGSYEQYF.

J is TRBJ2-1 and V is TRBV24-1, with D possibly matching TRBD1 (5 bases). V was shortened by 4 bases and J by 5 bases, with 14 bases between the two germline ends. The CDR3 loop spans 15 amino acids. Looked up from germline, CDR1 is KGHDR and CDR2 is SFDVKD. Written as DNA, the CDR3 is TGTGCCACCAGTGAACGGGCTAAGGGGAACAATGAGCAGTTCTTC. As protein: CATSERAKGNNEQFF.

The V and J genes are TRBV5-5 and TRBJ2-7, with 7 bases matching TRBD1. V lost 4 bases and J lost 1; bases outside the gene matches: 5. The CDR3 loop spans 14 amino acids. Germline assignment: CDR1 SGHKS and CDR2 YYEKEE (reference sequence). CDR3 bases: TGTGCCAGCAGCCTGACAGGGCGATCCTACGAGCAGTACTTC. Its protein product is CASSLTGRSYEQYF.

CDR3 sequence: CASSLGGRRLAKNIQYF. In DNA, the CDR3 is TGCGCCAGCAGCTTGGGAGGACGCCGATTAGCCAAAAACATTCAGTACTTC. V gene TRBV5-1 combines with J gene TRBJ2-4; D call uncertain. V was clipped by 0 bases and J by 0 bases, with 13 bases between them. Germline-derived CDR1 and CDR2 are SGHRS and YFSETQ. This CDR3 has 17 residues.

This clonotype has more than one count but fewer than ten. V is TRBV6-2 or TRBV6-3 and J is TRBJ2-5; D perhaps matches TRBD2 (6 bases). Germline V gene lookup returns CDR1 MNHEY and CDR2 SVGEGT. The V gene lost 5 bases and the J gene lost 5 bases, with 15 bases spanning the gap. The CDR3 sequence is 14 residues long. The chain's CDR3 is CASSAQGSGETQYF. The DNA for the CDR3 is TGTGCCAGCAGTGCCCAGGGAAGCGGGGAGACCCAGTACTTC.

The sample holds a few counts of this clonotype. The chain combines TRBV10-3 with TRBJ1-3; D gene ambiguous. Germline V lookup: CDR1 ENHRY, CDR2 SYGVKD. Trimming took 6 bases from V and 0 from J, leaving 15 bases between them. The CDR3 consists of 16 residues. As DNA, the CDR3 is TGTGCCATCAGCCCAAACAGTCTTAGCTCTGGAAACACCATATATTTT. Encoded protein: CAISPNSLSSGNTIYF.

The chain combines TRBV20-1 with TRBJ2-5; 7 positions match TRBD1. The CDR3 totals 13 residues. J lost 5 bases, V lost 2 bases, and 5 bases had no gene match. The germline V gene has CDR1 DFQATT and CDR2 SNEGSKA (reference sequence). Here the CDR3 reads CSARTDRDETQYF. The DNA for the CDR3 is TGCAGTGCTAGAACAGACAGGGACGAGACCCAGTACTTC.

V usage is TRBV28 and J usage is TRBJ2-5; maybe TRBD2 (7 bases). This CDR3 region has 14 residues. Trimming stripped 6 bases from V and 5 bases from J, with 16 bases between. The germline CDR1 and CDR2 sequences are MDHEN and SYDVKM. The CDR3 DNA sequence: TGTGCCAGCAGGGTGGGGGGGGGCAGGGAGACCCAGTACTTC. It is translated as CASRVGGGRETQYF.

This clonotype was detected only a few times. This sequence joins TRBV7-2 and TRBJ2-3; D might be TRBD2 (6 bases). From germline, CDR1 is SGHTA and CDR2 FQGNSA. Trimming shortened V by 6 bases and J by 2 bases, and 15 bases separated the two germline ends. This CDR3 is 15 amino acids long. CDR3 amino acids: CASRGGGSFTDTQYF. CDR3 nucleotide sequence: TGTGCCAGCAGGGGAGGCGGTTCCTTCACAGATACGCAGTATTTT. Drawing the rest from reference TRBV7-2 and TRBJ2-3, the complete variable domain is GAGVSQSPSNKVTEKGKDVELRCDPISGHTALYWYRQSLGQGLEFLIYFQGNSAPDKSGLPSDRFSAERTGGSVSTLTIQRTQQEDSAVYLCASRGGGSFTDTQYFGPGTRLTVL.

There are a few counts of this clonotype. V and J are TRBV29-1 and TRBJ1-1, with TRBD1 identical over 7 bases. The trim removed 7 bases at V and 8 bases at J, leaving 10 bases unmatched. This CDR3 has 12 residues. The germline V gene encodes CDR1 SQVTM and CDR2 ANQGSEA. This CDR3 reads CSAGQEVLEAFF. In DNA form, the CDR3 reads TGCAGCGCCGGACAGGAAGTCCTCGAAGCTTTCTTT.

This chain uses TRBV6-1 with TRBJ2-7; 8 nucleotides match TRBD1. Germline CDR1 MNHNS, CDR2 SASEGT. The CDR3 consists of 15 residues. The J segment lost 2 bases and the V segment lost 5 bases, leaving 8 bases of the junction unmatched. The CDR3 nucleotides read TGTGCCAGCAGTACCCCCGGGACAGGTACCTACGAGCAGTACTTC. Protein sequence: CASSTPGTGTYEQYF.

This chain connects TRBV18 to TRBJ2-1; no firm D call. In germline, CDR1 is KGHSH, CDR2 LQKENI. V gave up 5 bases and J gave up 0 bases, with 20 bases separating them. CDR3 length: 18 amino acids. CDR3 residues: CASSTYLGGPSSYNEQFF. The CDR3 DNA reads TGTGCCAGCTCAACCTATTTGGGTGGTCCAAGCTCCTACAATGAGCAGTTCTTC.

The table lists this clonotype with many counts. V usage is TRBV28 and J usage is TRBJ1-4; a weak D match, TRBD1 (5 bases). The CDR3 consists of 14 residues. The germline V and J ends were trimmed by 5 bases and 13 bases, with 20 bases remaining between them. Germline CDR1 reads MDHEN; CDR2 reads SYDVKM. The DNA of the CDR3 is TGTGCCAGCAGTACCCTTCACAGGTTGAAGTTACTGTTTTTT. This encodes CASSTLHRLKLLFF.

The V and J genes are TRBV12-3 or TRBV12-4 and TRBJ2-5, with 9 positions matching TRBD2. Unmatched junction bases numbered 10, after V lost 4 bases and J lost 10 bases. CDR3 length equals 14 residues. CDR3 amino acids: CASSSLGSSGGQYF. In DNA, the CDR3 is TGTGCCAGCAGTTCTCTCGGGAGTAGCGGGGGCCAGTACTTC.

The sample holds a few counts of this clonotype. The chain combines TRBV2 with TRBJ1-5, with 7 bases that match TRBD1. Germline trimming cut 7 bases from V and 0 bases from J; bases unmatched to any gene: 6. The CDR3 contains 15 residues. CDR1 is SNHLY, CDR2 FYNNEI, per germline. CDR3 DNA: TGTGCCAGCACCAACCAGGGGGTTAGCAATCAGCCCCAGCATTTT. This codes for CASTNQGVSNQPQHF.

This sequence joins TRBV5-1 and TRBJ1-2, with a possible D match to TRBD1 (5 bases). The CDR3 runs to 12 residues. With 4 bases removed from V and 6 bases from J, the gap between germline ends came to 10 bases. Germline CDR1 is SGHRS and CDR2 is YFSETQ. The CDR3: CASSRGQNGYTF. CDR3 nucleotide sequence: TGCGCCAGCAGCAGGGGTCAAAATGGCTACACCTTC. Full variable domain (outside the CDR3, taken from reference TRBV5-1 and TRBJ1-2): KAGVTQTPRYLIKTRGQQVTLSCSPISGHRSVSWYQQTPGQGLQFLFEYFSETQRNKGNFPGRFSGRQFSNSRSEMNVSTLELGDSALYLCASSRGQNGYTFGSGTRLTVV.

This chain links TRBV27 with TRBJ2-1; TRBD2 aligns across 13 bases. Germline V CDR1 and CDR2: MNHEY, SMNVEV (reference sequence). The CDR3 length is 15 residues. V lost 5 bases and J lost 15; bases outside the gene matches: 13. In nucleotides, the CDR3 is TGTGCCAGCAGTCCAGGACTAGCGGGGGCTTTTGGGCCGTTCTTC. This translates into CASSPGLAGAFGPFF.

This clonotype was seen more than once but under ten times. This chain connects TRBV29-1 to TRBJ2-5; weak D call: TRBD2 (5 bases). The CDR3 extends over 13 amino acids. The germline gives CDR1 SQVTM, CDR2 ANQGSEA. V was trimmed by 3 bases and J by 5 bases, leaving 13 bases between them. CDR3: CSVEAPPGETQYF. The DNA of the CDR3 is TGCAGCGTTGAGGCCCCTCCGGGGGAGACCCAGTACTTC. Full variable domain (outside the CDR3, taken from reference TRBV29-1 and TRBJ2-5): SAVISQKPSRDICQRGTSLTIQCQVDSQVTMMFWYRQQPGQSLTLIATANQGSEATYESGFVIDKFPISRPNLTFSTLTVSNMSPEDSSIYLCSVEAPPGETQYFGPGTRLLVL.

V gene TRBV28 combines with J gene TRBJ2-1; 9 positions match TRBD2. Per the germline V gene, CDR1 is MDHEN and CDR2 is SYDVKM. This CDR3 is 16 amino acids long. The V segment lost 6 bases and the J segment 6 bases; nucleotides outside the gene matches: 12. The CDR3 coding sequence is TGTGCCAGCAGCACCTGGGGGCGGGGGGGCCGCAATGAGCAGTTCTTC. Amino acids: CASSTWGRGGRNEQFF.

This clonotype was recorded a few times. The chain carries TRBV20-1 and TRBJ1-5, with TRBD1 identical over 7 bases. Germline V gene sequence: CDR1 DFQATT, CDR2 SNEGSKA (reference sequence). The CDR3 is 15 residues long. Trimming removed 1 base from V and 5 bases from J; junction bases left unmatched: 8. CDR3 amino acids: CSARATGTVYQPQHF. In DNA form, the CDR3 reads TGCAGTGCTAGAGCTACCGGGACAGTTTATCAGCCCCAGCATTTT.